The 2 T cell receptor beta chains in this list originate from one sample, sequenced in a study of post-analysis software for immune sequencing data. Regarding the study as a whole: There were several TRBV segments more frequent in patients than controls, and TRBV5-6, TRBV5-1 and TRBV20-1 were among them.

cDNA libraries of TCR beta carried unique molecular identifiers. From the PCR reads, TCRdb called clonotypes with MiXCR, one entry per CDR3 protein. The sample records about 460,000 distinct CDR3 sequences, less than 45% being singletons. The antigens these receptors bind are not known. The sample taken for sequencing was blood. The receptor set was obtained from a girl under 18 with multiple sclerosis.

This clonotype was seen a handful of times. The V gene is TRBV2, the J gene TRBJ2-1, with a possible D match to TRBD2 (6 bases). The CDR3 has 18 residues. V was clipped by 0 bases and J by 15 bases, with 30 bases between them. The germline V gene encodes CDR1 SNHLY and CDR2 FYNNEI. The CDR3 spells CASSEARLSRLVGGPGFF. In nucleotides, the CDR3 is TGTGCCAGCAGTGAAGCGCGCCTCAGCCGACTAGTCGGAGGGCCGGGGTTCTTC.

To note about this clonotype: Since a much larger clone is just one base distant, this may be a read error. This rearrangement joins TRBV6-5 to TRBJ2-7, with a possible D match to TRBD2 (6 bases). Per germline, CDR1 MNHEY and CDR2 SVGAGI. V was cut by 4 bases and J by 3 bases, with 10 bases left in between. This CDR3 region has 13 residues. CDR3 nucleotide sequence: TGTGCCAGCAGTTTAGGGACTCTCTACGAGCAGTACTTC. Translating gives CASSLGTLYEQYF.